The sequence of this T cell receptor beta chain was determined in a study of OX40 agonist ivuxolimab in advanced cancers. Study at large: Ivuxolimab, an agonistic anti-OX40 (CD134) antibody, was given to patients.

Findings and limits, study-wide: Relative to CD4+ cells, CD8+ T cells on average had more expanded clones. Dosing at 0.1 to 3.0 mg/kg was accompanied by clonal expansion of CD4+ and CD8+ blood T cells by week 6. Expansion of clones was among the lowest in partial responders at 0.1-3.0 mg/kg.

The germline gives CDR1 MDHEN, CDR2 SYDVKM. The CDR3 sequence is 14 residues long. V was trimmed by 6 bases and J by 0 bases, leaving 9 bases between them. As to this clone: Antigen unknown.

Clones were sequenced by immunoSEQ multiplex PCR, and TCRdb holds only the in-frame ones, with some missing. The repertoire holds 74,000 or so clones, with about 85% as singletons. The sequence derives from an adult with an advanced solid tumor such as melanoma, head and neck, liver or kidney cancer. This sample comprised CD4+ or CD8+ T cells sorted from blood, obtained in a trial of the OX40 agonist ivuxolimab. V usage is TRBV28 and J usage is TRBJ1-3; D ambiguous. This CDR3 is CASRSRPSGNTIYF. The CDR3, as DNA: TGTGCCAGCAGATCCCGCCCCTCTGGAAACACCATATATTTT. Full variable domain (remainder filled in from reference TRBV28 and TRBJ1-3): DVKVTQSSRYLVKRTGEKVFLECVQDMDHENMFWYRQDPGLGLRLIYFSYDVKMKEKGDIPEGYSVSREKKERFSLILESASTNQTSMYLCASRSRPSGNTIYFGEGSWLTVV.